This T cell receptor beta chain was captured in a study of blood T cell repertoires in COVID-19. Study information: COVID-19 samples collected from the United States, Italy and Spain covered acute and convalescent phases. Sample material is recorded as cDNA or gDNA derived from T cells, B-cell-depleted T cells, or PBMCs.

This clone appeared once. Study processing details: Estimation of nucleated cell counts was performed using reference gene primer amplification. Here immunoSEQ multiplex PCR was the method, and the copy in TCRdb shows in-frame clones only, minus some. The DNA was the basis for D and trimming; V, J and clone size are from that table. The data show approximately 75,000 clones, 75% to 95% seen once. In germline, CDR1 is MNHEY, CDR2 SMNVEV (reference sequence). V lost 5 bases, J lost 3 bases, and 0 bases stayed unmatched. The CDR3 covers 12 residues. The TCR was taken from a human donor in a cohort sampled during active COVID-19. The rearrangement joins TRBV27 to TRBJ2-7; 8 nucleotides align to TRBD1. Sequenced material: peripheral blood. The chain's CDR3 is CASSDRGYEQYF. DNA of the CDR3: TGTGCCAGCAGTGACAGGGGCTACGAGCAGTACTTC.